The 20 T cell receptor beta chains in this list originate from one sample, sequenced in a study of shared clonotypes between healthy human individuals. CD45RO-negative, CCR7-positively selected cells formed the naive CD8 fraction, excluding terminally differentiated effector memory CD45RA+ cells. Sequencing used immunoSEQ multiplex PCR; TCRdb keeps in-frame clones, though not all of them. The top ten clones hold under 1.5% of a sample with 1.5 million to 2.5 million clones, about 95% of them seen once. The sequencing input was naive CD8+ T cells sorted from blood. These TCRs come from a man between 18 and 29 years old in good health.

The chain couples TRBV12-5 to TRBJ2-7; TRBD2 matches 9 bases. Germline loops: CDR1 LGHNT, CDR2 FRNRAP. J was trimmed by 3 bases and V by 4 bases; bases with no gene match: 4. This CDR3 spans 14 amino acids. This chain's CDR3 is CASGSGLAIYEQYF. The CDR3 DNA reads TGTGCTAGTGGTTCCGGACTAGCGATCTACGAGCAGTACTTC.

This sequence joins TRBV10-2 and TRBJ1-2; D is undetermined. Germline V gene lookup returns CDR1 WSHSY and CDR2 SAAADI. V dropped 3 bases and J dropped 6 bases, with 20 bases sitting between them. There are 16 residues in the CDR3. CDR3 loop: CASSDESTPPWDGYTF. CDR3 DNA sequence: TGCGCCAGCAGTGATGAGTCGACTCCCCCCTGGGATGGCTACACCTTC.

The J gene is TRBJ1-6, the V gene TRBV27; 7 nucleotides match TRBD1. After removal of 6 bases from V and 7 bases from J, the junction contained 3 bases not matched to a gene. The germline V gene has CDR1 MNHEY and CDR2 SMNVEV (reference sequence). The CDR3 length is 13 residues. The CDR3 is CASRGTENSPLHF. DNA of the CDR3: TGTGCCAGCAGGGGGACAGAGAATTCACCCCTCCACTTT.

The CDR3 sequence: CASSLGGLGNEQFF. DNA for the CDR3: TGTGCCAGCAGCTTAGGGGGGTTAGGCAATGAGCAGTTCTTC. V is TRBV11-1 and J is TRBJ2-1; D is possibly TRBD1 or TRBD2 (5 bases each). V lost 1 base and J 6 bases, leaving 10 bases between the germline ends. The CDR3 sequence is 14 residues long. Looked up from germline, CDR1 is SGHAT and CDR2 is FQDESV (reference sequence).

The V and J genes are TRBV6-1 and TRBJ2-3; tentative D call: TRBD1 (5 bases). CDR3 length: 15 amino acids. V was cut by 6 bases and J by 0 bases, with 13 bases left in between. Germline-derived CDR1 and CDR2 are MNHNS and SASEGT. The DNA of the CDR3 is TGTGCCAGCAGGGCCAGGGAAGCTAGCACAGATACGCAGTATTTT. Amino acids: CASRAREASTDTQYF.

The rearrangement joins TRBV30 to TRBJ2-5; 9 bases fit TRBD1. J gave up 2 bases and V 1 base, and 2 bases lay outside the gene matches. The CDR3 extends over 14 amino acids. Germline V gene data show CDR1 as GTSNPN and CDR2 as SVGIG (reference sequence). The CDR3 reads CAWSGTGVQETQYF. The DNA of the CDR3 is TGTGCCTGGAGTGGGACAGGGGTTCAAGAGACCCAGTACTTC. The whole variable domain, remainder taken from reference TRBV30 and TRBJ2-5, is SQTIHQWPATLVQPVGSPLSLECTVEGTSNPNLYWYRQAAGRGLQLLFYSVGIGQISSEVPQNLSASRPQDRQFILSSKKLLLSDSGFYLCAWSGTGVQETQYFGPGTRLLVL.

This rearrangement joins TRBV7-2 to TRBJ1-1, with unresolved D. This CDR3 spans 12 amino acids. Between the trimmed V and J ends, which lost 1 base and 5 bases, there was a span of 5 bases. Germline CDR1 and CDR2: SGHTA and FQGNSA. CDR3 in DNA: TGTGCCAGCAGCTTAGAGTCAACTGAAGCTTTCTTT. As protein: CASSLESTEAFF. Looking up the rest from reference TRBV7-2 and TRBJ1-1 gives the full variable domain: GAGVSQSPSNKVTEKGKDVELRCDPISGHTALYWYRQSLGQGLEFLIYFQGNSAPDKSGLPSDRFSAERTGGSVSTLTIQRTQQEDSAVYLCASSLESTEAFFGQGTRLTVV.

The J gene is TRBJ2-3, the V gene TRBV5-1; the D is unclear. V lost 0 bases to trimming and J lost 6 bases, with 8 bases between them. The CDR3 is made up of 13 amino acids. The germline V gene has CDR1 SGHRS and CDR2 YFSETQ. In nucleotides, the CDR3 is TGCGCCAGCAGCTTGGTCACCTACGATACGCAGTATTTT. It encodes CASSLVTYDTQYF.

The rearrangement uses TRBV27 and TRBJ2-1; a possible D gene is TRBD1 (8 bases). The germline V and J ends were trimmed by 6 bases and 6 bases, with 15 bases remaining between them. This CDR3 has 14 residues. Germline V gives CDR1 MNHEY, CDR2 SMNVEV (reference sequence). CDR3 in DNA: TGTGCCAGCAGGGACAGGGAGGGGATCAATGAGCAGTTCTTC. It yields the protein CASRDREGINEQFF.

This chain joins TRBV4-3 and TRBJ2-1, with 7 bases that match TRBD2. Unmatched junction bases numbered 9, after V lost 0 bases and J lost 4 bases. Germline CDR1 and CDR2: LGHNA and YSLEER. This CDR3 has 17 amino acids. The CDR3 region has the DNA TGCGCCAGCAGCCAAGAACCAGCGGGAAAAGCATACAATGAGCAGTTCTTC. It encodes CASSQEPAGKAYNEQFF.

This rearrangement joins TRBV6-5 to TRBJ2-7; 7 bases align to TRBD1. From germline, CDR1 is MNHEY and CDR2 SVGAGI. The CDR3 totals 13 residues. The V gene end was trimmed by 5 bases and the J gene end by 2 bases; junction bases not matched to a gene: 3. The CDR3 is CASSETGPYEQYF. DNA for the CDR3: TGTGCCAGCAGTGAGACAGGGCCCTACGAGCAGTACTTC.

About this clone itself: Other DNA sequences in this sample translate to the same CDR3. The chain links TRBV12-5 to TRBJ1-2; D might be TRBD1 (5 bases). Germline values: CDR1 LGHNT, CDR2 FRNRAP. V dropped 3 bases and J dropped 2 bases, with 7 bases sitting between them. This CDR3 region has 13 residues. The CDR3 is CASGLGTNYGYTF. DNA for the CDR3: TGTGCTAGTGGTTTAGGGACGAACTATGGCTACACCTTC.

V and J are TRBV5-1 and TRBJ1-1, with unresolved D. Trimming left V 5 bases short and J 3 bases short, with 14 bases between. The germline V gene encodes CDR1 SGHRS and CDR2 YFSETQ. The CDR3 is made up of 14 amino acids. The CDR3 here is CASSLIRFDTEAFF. The DNA for the CDR3 is TGCGCCAGCAGTTTAATAAGGTTCGACACTGAAGCTTTCTTT.

This clone was counted once. V and J are TRBV6-1 and TRBJ2-1; D not certain. V lost 3 bases, J lost 0 bases, and 15 bases lay in between. CDR1 is MNHNS, CDR2 SASEGT, per germline. CDR3 length: 17 amino acids. The CDR3 sequence: CASSDGTGDFSYNEQFF. The DNA of the CDR3 is TGTGCCAGCAGTGACGGTACGGGCGATTTCTCCTACAATGAGCAGTTCTTC.

The chain carries TRBV4-3 and TRBJ2-4; a possible D gene is TRBD2 (7 bases). CDR1 is LGHNA and CDR2 is YSLEER in the germline V gene. The CDR3 is 16 amino acids. The V gene lost 0 bases and the J gene lost 5 bases, with 14 bases spanning the gap. CDR3 bases: TGCGCCAGCAGCCAAGATCGGGGGGCGAGGGAAAACATTCAGTACTTC. Translated: CASSQDRGARENIQYF.

The V gene is TRBV9, the J gene TRBJ2-5, with D maybe TRBD2 (6 bases). The CDR3 length is 15 residues. Germline V gene sequence: CDR1 SGDLS, CDR2 YYNGEE. Trimming removed 0 bases from V and 5 bases from J, with 14 bases in between. CDR3 DNA: TGTGCCAGCAGCGTAGGGGGCGGGACCCACGAGACCCAGTACTTC. Its protein is CASSVGGGTHETQYF. The full variable domain, its missing parts supplied by reference TRBV9 and TRBJ2-5, is DSGVTQTPKHLITATGQRVTLRCSPRSGDLSVYWYQQSLDQGLQFLIQYYNGEERAKGNILERFSAQQFPDLHSELNLSSLELGDSALYFCASSVGGGTHETQYFGPGTRLLVL.

This chain links TRBV6-5 with TRBJ1-1; D is possibly TRBD1 (5 bases). CDR1 MNHEY and CDR2 SVGAGI come from the germline V gene. CDR3 length: 13 amino acids. V gave up 3 bases and J gave up 10 bases, with 15 bases separating them. CDR3 protein: CASSYRDWTLAFF. The CDR3 coding sequence is TGTGCCAGCAGTTATCGGGACTGGACATTAGCTTTCTTT.

The chain is built from TRBV5-1 and TRBJ2-7, with 10 bases identical to TRBD2. V lost 4 bases, J lost 6 bases, and 7 bases stayed unmatched. Germline assignment: CDR1 SGHRS and CDR2 YFSETQ. The CDR3 loop spans 14 amino acids. Here the CDR3 reads CASSASGSYPEQYF. DNA for the CDR3: TGCGCCAGCAGCGCTAGCGGGAGTTATCCCGAGCAGTACTTC.

The rearrangement joins TRBV5-1 to TRBJ2-4; TRBD1 matches at 8 bases. The CDR3 spans 16 residues. Losses at the gene ends were 0 bases for V and 5 bases for J; bases not matched to a gene: 7. CDR1 is SGHRS, CDR2 YFSETQ, per germline. The CDR3: CASSLAPGGRENIQYF. Here the CDR3 DNA reads TGCGCCAGCAGCTTGGCCCCAGGGGGCAGAGAAAACATTCAGTACTTC.

This clone was seen a few times. The same CDR3 also results from other DNA sequences found in this sample. The chain combines TRBV11-2 with TRBJ2-7, with unresolved D. This CDR3 spans 12 amino acids. Trimming took 1 base from V and 4 from J, leaving 5 bases between them. Germline values: CDR1 SGHAT, CDR2 FQNNGV. Here the CDR3 reads CASSLVWYEQYF. CDR3 coding DNA: TGTGCCAGCAGCTTAGTTTGGTACGAGCAGTACTTC.